These T cell receptor beta chains were read from a single sample in a study of type 1 regulatory T cells. TCRdb called the reads again in MiXCR, with one record for every CDR3 protein. The repertoire holds about 23,000 distinct CDR3 sequences, with roughly 50% as singletons. These receptors are not linked to any known antigen. Specimen: cultured T cells, either the whole culture or a sorted T cell fraction (not recorded which). These receptors were obtained from a human donor in good health. Each CDR3 is given with its conserved first and last residue. The D gene is left open where the match is weak. The size of a clone is reported for some rows only, either as once, few or many, or as a class for expanded clones.

TRBV10-3	TRBJ2-4	TRBD2	NA	TGTGCCATCAGTGAGGCTAGCGGAAAAAACAAAAACATTCAGTACTTC	CAISEASGKNKNIQYF
TRBV30	TRBJ2-1	TRBD2	NA	TGTGCCTGGAGACAGAGGACTAGCGGTATAAAACTCTCCTACAATGAGCAGTTCTTC	CAWRQRTSGIKLSYNEQFF
TRBV6-2/TRBV6-3	TRBJ1-6	TRBD1	NA	TGTGCCAGCAGTTCCAGAGGGACAGTTAAAAATTCACCCCTCCACTTT	CASSSRGTVKNSPLHF
TRBV7-9	TRBJ2-7	NA	few	TGTGCCAGCAGCCGAGGGGGCTACGAGCAGTACTTC	CASSRGGYEQYF
TRBV7-2	TRBJ2-2	NA	NA	TGTGCCAGCAGCTCCATAGGGGCCGGGCGGGGCACCGGGGAGCTGTTTTTT	CASSSIGAGRGTGELFF
TRBV30	TRBJ1-1	NA	few	TGTGCCTGGAGTGGCGACCCGAACACTGAAGCTTTCTTT	CAWSGDPNTEAFF
TRBV20-1	TRBJ2-7	TRBD2	NA	TGCAGTGCTAGTCCGCGGGGGGGCCATGGGCGCGAGCAGTACTTC	CSASPRGGHGREQYF
TRBV6-2/TRBV6-3	TRBJ2-4	NA	NA	TGTGCCAGCAGTAGCCCCGGGACACCGCTAGCCAAAAACATTCAGTACTTC	CASSSPGTPLAKNIQYF
TRBV6-1	TRBJ1-5	TRBD1	many	TGTGCCAGCACCGGGACAGGGGGCTTTAGGCAGCCCCAGCATTTT	CASTGTGGFRQPQHF
TRBV24-1	TRBJ2-5	TRBD1	NA	TGTGCCACCAGTGAACCTACAGGGGTCGGGACCCAGTACTTC	CATSEPTGVGTQYF
TRBV5-1	TRBJ1-4	NA	few	TGCGCCAGCAGCCCGATCGAGGGTAACGAAAAACTGTTTTTT	CASSPIEGNEKLFF
TRBV12-3/TRBV12-4	TRBJ2-7	TRBD2	medium-sized	TGTGCCAGCAGTTTCGGGGGGACTGCCTCCTACGAGCAGTACTTC	CASSFGGTASYEQYF
TRBV4-2	TRBJ1-3	TRBD1	NA	TGTGCCAGCAGCGCACCGGGACAGGGCTCTGGAAACACCATATATTTT	CASSAPGQGSGNTIYF
TRBV5-4	TRBJ2-7	NA	NA	TGTGCCAGCAGCTTGGGTCGACAGGTAAACTACGAGCAGTACTTC	CASSLGRQVNYEQYF
TRBV7-3	TRBJ2-2	TRBD1	NA	TGTGCCAGCAGCTTAACCGACAGGGTGAACGGGGAGCTGTTTTTT	CASSLTDRVNGELFF
TRBV6-5	TRBJ2-5	NA	NA	TGTGCCAGCAGCAACCCGCGGGGGCCTCGAGAGACCCAGTACTTC	CASSNPRGPRETQYF
TRBV2	TRBJ2-2	TRBD1	few	TGTGCCAGCAGCCTCCCCATGGACAGGAGACAGAACACCGGGGAGCTGTTTTTT	CASSLPMDRRQNTGELFF
TRBV7-9	TRBJ1-3	TRBD1	NA	TGTGCCAGCAGCAGACAGGGCCCCTCTGGAAACACCATATATTTT	CASSRQGPSGNTIYF
TRBV6-5	TRBJ1-5	NA	NA	TGTGCCAGCAGACCCGTAGGGGCGGGTAGCAATCAGCCCCAGCATTTT	CASRPVGAGSNQPQHF
TRBV28	TRBJ2-3	TRBD2	NA	TGTGCCAGCAGTTCACTAGCGGCCGGGCCAGATACGCAGTATTTT	CASSSLAAGPDTQYF
TRBV5-1	TRBJ1-2	NA	once	TGCGCCAGCAGCCCCGAGGGGGGGACCCCCTATGGCTACACCTTC	CASSPEGGTPYGYTF
TRBV5-1	TRBJ1-4	NA	few	TGCGCCAGCAGCAGTACAGGGATGACAACTAATGAAAAACTGTTTTTT	CASSSTGMTTNEKLFF
TRBV6-2/TRBV6-3	TRBJ2-1	TRBD1	few	TGTGCCAGCTCCCACGGGAGACAGGGGTCGTTGAATGAGCAGTTCTTC	CASSHGRQGSLNEQFF
TRBV10-2	TRBJ1-5	TRBD1	NA	TGCGCCAGCAGTGAGTCGGGACAGGGGGAGCCCCAGCATTTT	CASSESGQGEPQHF
TRBV6-5	TRBJ1-2	TRBD1	few	TGTGCCAGCAAGGGGACAGGGGTTAAAGGCTACACCTTC	CASKGTGVKGYTF
TRBV7-2	TRBJ1-1	NA	once	TGTGCCCGCAGCTTAGAGGGGTCGGGTAGAACTGAAGCTTTCTTT	CARSLEGSGRTEAFF
TRBV10-3	TRBJ1-6	TRBD1	NA	TGTGCCTCTAGGGGGACAGGGGTGACACCCCTCCACTTT	CASRGTGVTPLHF
TRBV6-5	TRBJ1-2	TRBD1	NA	TGTGCCAGCAGTACATTGACAGGGGGGGGGTATGGCTACACCTTC	CASSTLTGGGYGYTF
TRBV19	TRBJ1-2	TRBD1	few	TGTGCCAGTAATACAGGGGAACGGGCGCGGGGCTACACCTTC	CASNTGERARGYTF
TRBV18	TRBJ2-1	NA	few	TGTGCCAGCTCACCGGCGATGGGGGGCGGGTATGAGCAGTTCTTC	CASSPAMGGGYEQFF
TRBV7-9	TRBJ2-5	NA	NA	TGTGCCAGCAGCTTACTGAGGGGTTCGGAGACCCAGTACTTC	CASSLLRGSETQYF
TRBV18	TRBJ1-5	NA	few	TGTGCCAGCTCACCACTTTATTCAGGGGATAGCAATCAGCCCCAGCATTTT	CASSPLYSGDSNQPQHF
TRBV11-2	TRBJ1-2	NA	few	TGTGCCAGCAGCTTAGCAGCATACTATGGCTACACCTTC	CASSLAAYYGYTF
TRBV2	TRBJ1-2	NA	medium-sized	TGTGCCAGCAGGAGACGGGGGGTCAACTATGGCTACACCTTC	CASRRRGVNYGYTF
TRBV2	TRBJ1-1	NA	NA	TGTGCCAGCAGTATATCGGGCGGGGTCACTGAAGCTTTCTTT	CASSISGGVTEAFF
TRBV7-2	TRBJ2-3	NA	few	TGTGCCAGCAGCTTCCTCCGGGGGCGGGGCTACACAGATACGCAGTATTTT	CASSFLRGRGYTDTQYF